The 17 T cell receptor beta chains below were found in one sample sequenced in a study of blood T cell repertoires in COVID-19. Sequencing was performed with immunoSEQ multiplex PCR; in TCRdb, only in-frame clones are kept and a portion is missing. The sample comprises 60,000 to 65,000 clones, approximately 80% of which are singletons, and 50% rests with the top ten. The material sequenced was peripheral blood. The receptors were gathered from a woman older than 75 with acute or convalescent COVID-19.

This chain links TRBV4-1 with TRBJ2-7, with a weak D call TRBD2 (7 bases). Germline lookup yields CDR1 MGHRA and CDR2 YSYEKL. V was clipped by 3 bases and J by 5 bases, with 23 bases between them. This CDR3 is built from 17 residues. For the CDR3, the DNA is TGCGCCAGCAGCCATCTTACTGGGGGCGGGAGAACCCACGAGCAGTACTTC. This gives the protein CASSHLTGGGRTHEQYF.

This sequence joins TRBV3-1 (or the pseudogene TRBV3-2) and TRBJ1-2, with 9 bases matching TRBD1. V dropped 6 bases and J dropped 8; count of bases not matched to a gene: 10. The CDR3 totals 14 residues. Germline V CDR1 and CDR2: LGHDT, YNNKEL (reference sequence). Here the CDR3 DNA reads TGTGCCAGCAGTTTCCGACAGGGGGAGAGCGGCTACACCTTC. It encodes CASSFRQGESGYTF.

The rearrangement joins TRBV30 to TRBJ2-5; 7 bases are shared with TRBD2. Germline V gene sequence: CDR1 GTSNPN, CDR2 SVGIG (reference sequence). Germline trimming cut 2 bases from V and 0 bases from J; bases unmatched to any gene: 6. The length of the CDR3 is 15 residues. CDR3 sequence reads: CAWSRSGTYQETQYF. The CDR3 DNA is TGTGCCTGGAGTCGGAGCGGGACGTACCAAGAGACCCAGTACTTC. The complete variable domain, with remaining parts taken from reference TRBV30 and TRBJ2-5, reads SQTIHQWPATLVQPVGSPLSLECTVEGTSNPNLYWYRQAAGRGLQLLFYSVGIGQISSEVPQNLSASRPQDRQFILSSKKLLLSDSGFYLCAWSRSGTYQETQYFGPGTRLLVL.

CDR3 amino acids: CASSGNRARTEAFF. CDR3 in DNA: TGTGCCAGCAGCGGAAACAGGGCCCGAACTGAAGCTTTCTTT. The V call is TRBV5-4, the J call TRBJ1-1; D perhaps matches TRBD1 (6 bases). Trimming removed 4 bases from V and 5 bases from J, with 15 bases in between. Germline assignment: CDR1 SGHNT and CDR2 YYREEE (reference sequence). This CDR3 has 14 amino acids.

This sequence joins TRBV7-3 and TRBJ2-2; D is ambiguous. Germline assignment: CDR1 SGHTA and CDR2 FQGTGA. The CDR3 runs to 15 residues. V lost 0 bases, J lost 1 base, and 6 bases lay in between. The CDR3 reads CASSLTAGNTGELFF. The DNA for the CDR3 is TGTGCCAGCAGCTTAACAGCAGGGAACACCGGGGAGCTGTTTTTT.

CDR3 bases: TGTGCCAGCAGTTCAGGGGTCCAGGCCCCCACTGAAGCTTTCTTT. Amino acids: CASSSGVQAPTEAFF. This chain connects TRBV28 to TRBJ1-1; possibly TRBD1 for D (6 bases). V was cut by 4 bases and J by 4 bases, with 16 bases left in between. CDR1 MDHEN and CDR2 SYDVKM come from the germline V gene. The CDR3 has 15 residues.

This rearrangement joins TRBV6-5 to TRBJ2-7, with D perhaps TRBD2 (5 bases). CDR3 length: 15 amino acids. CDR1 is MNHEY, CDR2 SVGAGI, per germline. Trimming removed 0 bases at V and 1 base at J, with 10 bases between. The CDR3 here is CASSYSSGRSYEQYF. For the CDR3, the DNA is TGTGCCAGCAGTTACTCTTCGGGGAGATCCTACGAGCAGTACTTC.

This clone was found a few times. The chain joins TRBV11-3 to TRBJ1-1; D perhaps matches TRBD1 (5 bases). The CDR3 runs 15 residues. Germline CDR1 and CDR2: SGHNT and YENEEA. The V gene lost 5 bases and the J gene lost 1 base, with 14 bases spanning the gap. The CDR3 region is CASSPGGTENTEAFF. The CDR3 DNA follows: TGTGCCAGCAGCCCGGGTGGGACTGAGAACACTGAAGCTTTCTTT.

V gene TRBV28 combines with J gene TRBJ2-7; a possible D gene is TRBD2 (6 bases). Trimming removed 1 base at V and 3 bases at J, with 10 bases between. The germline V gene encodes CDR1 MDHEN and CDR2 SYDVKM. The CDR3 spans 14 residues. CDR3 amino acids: CASSLYGRVYEQYF. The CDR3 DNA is TGTGCCAGCAGTTTATACGGGAGAGTCTACGAGCAGTACTTC.

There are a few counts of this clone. DNA for the CDR3: TGTGCCAGTAGTATCGGTCCCCGGGAGGCTTACGAGCAGTACTTC. Amino acid sequence: CASSIGPREAYEQYF. The chain has TRBV19 and TRBJ2-7, with 7 bases identical to TRBD2. Germline loops: CDR1 LNHDA, CDR2 SQIVND (reference sequence). The CDR3 covers 15 residues. The V segment lost 3 bases and the J segment 4 bases; nucleotides outside the gene matches: 9.

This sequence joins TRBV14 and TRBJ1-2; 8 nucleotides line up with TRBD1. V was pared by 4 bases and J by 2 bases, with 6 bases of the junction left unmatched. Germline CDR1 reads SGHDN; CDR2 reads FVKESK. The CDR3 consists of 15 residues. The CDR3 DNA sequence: TGTGCCAGCAGCCCACGGACAGGGATCAACTATGGCTACACCTTC. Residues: CASSPRTGINYGYTF.

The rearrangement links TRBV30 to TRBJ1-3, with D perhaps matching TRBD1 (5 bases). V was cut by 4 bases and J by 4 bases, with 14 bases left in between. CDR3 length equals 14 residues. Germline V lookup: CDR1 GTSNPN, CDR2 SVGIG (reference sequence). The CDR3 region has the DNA TGTGCCTGGACTGCGGGGGGGAGAGGAAACACCATATATTTT. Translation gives CAWTAGGRGNTIYF. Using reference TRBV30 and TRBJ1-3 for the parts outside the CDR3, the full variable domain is SQTIHQWPATLVQPVGSPLSLECTVEGTSNPNLYWYRQAAGRGLQLLFYSVGIGQISSEVPQNLSASRPQDRQFILSSKKLLLSDSGFYLCAWTAGGRGNTIYFGEGSWLTVV.

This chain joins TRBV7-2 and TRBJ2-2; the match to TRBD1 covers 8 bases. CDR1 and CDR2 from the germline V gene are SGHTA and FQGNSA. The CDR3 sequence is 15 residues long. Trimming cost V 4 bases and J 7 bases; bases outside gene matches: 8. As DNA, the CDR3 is TGTGCCAGCAGCTCGGACAGGGTACCCATCGGGGAGCTGTTTTTT. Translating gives CASSSDRVPIGELFF.

CDR3 sequence reads: CASSPGTSGSSEQYF. Written as DNA, the CDR3 is TGCGCCAGCAGCCCCGGGACTAGCGGGAGTAGTGAGCAGTACTTC. This chain joins TRBV10-1 and TRBJ2-7; 14 bases agree with TRBD2. With 6 bases clipped from V and 7 bases from J, the junction kept 8 bases outside the gene matches. The CDR3 is 15 residues long. In germline, CDR1 is WNHNN, CDR2 SYGVQD (reference sequence).

The CDR3 DNA reads as TGTGCCAGCAGTCCTTGGCCGACAGGGGGGAAAGATACGCAGTATTTT. It codes for CASSPWPTGGKDTQYF. This sequence joins TRBV27 and TRBJ2-3, with 9 bases aligning to TRBD1. From germline, CDR1 is MNHEY and CDR2 SMNVEV (reference sequence). The junction had 11 bases not matched to a gene; V was cut back by 5 bases and J by 5 bases. The CDR3 runs to 16 residues.

This chain's CDR3 is CASSPLGLGQFF. In nucleotides, the CDR3 is TGCGCCAGCAGTCCCCTAGGCCTTGGGCAGTTCTTC. The chain recombines TRBV4-1 with TRBJ2-1; no definite D call. Germline lookup yields CDR1 MGHRA and CDR2 YSYEKL. The CDR3 runs 12 residues. Deletions cut 6 bases from V and 12 bases from J, with 15 bases between.

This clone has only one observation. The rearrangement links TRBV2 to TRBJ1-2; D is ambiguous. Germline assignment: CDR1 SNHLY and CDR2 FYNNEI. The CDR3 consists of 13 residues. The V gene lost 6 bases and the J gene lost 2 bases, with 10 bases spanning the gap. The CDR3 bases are TGTGCCAGCAGCCCAGCGGTGAACTATGGCTACACCTTC. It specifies CASSPAVNYGYTF.